Sequencing of this T cell receptor (beta chain) was carried out in a study of shared clonotypes between healthy human individuals. Regarding the study as a whole: The study generally estimated greater richness for naive than memory subsets.

Original processing notes: ImmunoSEQ only sent back junction sequences with no quality scores, so filtering was done differently. Using immunoSEQ multiplex PCR, the repertoire was profiled, and TCRdb retains in-frame clones only, with some absent. The D gene and trimming were derived from the DNA, and the V and J assignments and clone size from that table. This sample has over a million clones, with roughly 75% found just once. As for this clone: What it binds is unknown.

The V end lost 4 bases, the J end lost 2 bases, and 15 bases lay between the germline ends. Germline lookup yields CDR1 SGHRS and CDR2 YFSETQ. The CDR3 sequence is 15 residues long. The material sequenced was memory CD4+ T cells sorted from blood. Subset noted: CD45RA-negative fraction. This sequence joins TRBV5-1 and TRBJ2-5; a weak D match, TRBD1 (6 bases). This TCR derives from a man aged 18 to 29 in good health. CDR3 amino acids: CASSIAGRGQETQYF. The CDR3, as DNA: TGCGCCAGCAGCATTGCCGGTAGGGGGCAAGAGACCCAGTACTTC.